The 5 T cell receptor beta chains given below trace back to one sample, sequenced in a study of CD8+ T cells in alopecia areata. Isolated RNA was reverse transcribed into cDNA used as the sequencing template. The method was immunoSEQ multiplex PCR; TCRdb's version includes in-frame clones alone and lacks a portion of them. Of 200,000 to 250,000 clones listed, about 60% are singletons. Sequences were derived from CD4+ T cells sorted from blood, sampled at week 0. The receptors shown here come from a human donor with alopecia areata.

The CDR3 reads CASIQGARLKLFF. In DNA form, the CDR3 reads TGTGCCAGCATACAGGGGGCAAGATTAAAACTGTTTTTT. This chain connects TRBV25-1 to TRBJ1-4; 9 nucleotides line up with TRBD1. In germline, CDR1 is MGHDK, CDR2 SYGVNS. The V gene end was trimmed by 7 bases and the J gene end by 10 bases; junction bases not matched to a gene: 7. The CDR3 extends over 13 amino acids.

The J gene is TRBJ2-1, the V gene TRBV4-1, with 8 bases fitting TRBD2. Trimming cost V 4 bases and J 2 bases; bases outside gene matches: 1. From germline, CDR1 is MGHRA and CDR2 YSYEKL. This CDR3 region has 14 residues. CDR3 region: CASSRLAPYNEQFF. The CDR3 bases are TGCGCCAGCAGCCGACTAGCGCCCTACAATGAGCAGTTCTTC.

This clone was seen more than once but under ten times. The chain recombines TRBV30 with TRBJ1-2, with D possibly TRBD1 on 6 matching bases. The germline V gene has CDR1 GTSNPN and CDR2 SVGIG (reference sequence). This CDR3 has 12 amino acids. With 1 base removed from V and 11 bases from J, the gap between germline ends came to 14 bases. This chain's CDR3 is CAWSEDSLSYTF. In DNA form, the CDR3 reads TGTGCCTGGAGTGAGGACAGTCTTAGTTACACCTTC. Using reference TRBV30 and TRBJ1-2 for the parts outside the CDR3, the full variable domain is SQTIHQWPATLVQPVGSPLSLECTVEGTSNPNLYWYRQAAGRGLQLLFYSVGIGQISSEVPQNLSASRPQDRQFILSSKKLLLSDSGFYLCAWSEDSLSYTFGSGTRLTVV.

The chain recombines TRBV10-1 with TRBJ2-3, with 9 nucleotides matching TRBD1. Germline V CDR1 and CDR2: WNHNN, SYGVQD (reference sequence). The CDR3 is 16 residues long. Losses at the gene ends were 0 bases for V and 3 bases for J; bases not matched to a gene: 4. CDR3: CASSESGTGSTDTQYF. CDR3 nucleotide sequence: TGCGCCAGCAGTGAGTCGGGGACAGGGTCAACAGATACGCAGTATTTT.

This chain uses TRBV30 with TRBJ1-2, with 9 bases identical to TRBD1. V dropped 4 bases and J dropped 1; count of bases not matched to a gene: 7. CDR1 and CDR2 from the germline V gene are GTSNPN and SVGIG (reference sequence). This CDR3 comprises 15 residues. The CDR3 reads CAWTRWGQGNYGYTF. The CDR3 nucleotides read TGTGCCTGGACCCGGTGGGGACAGGGTAACTATGGCTACACCTTC. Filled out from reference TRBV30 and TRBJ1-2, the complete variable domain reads SQTIHQWPATLVQPVGSPLSLECTVEGTSNPNLYWYRQAAGRGLQLLFYSVGIGQISSEVPQNLSASRPQDRQFILSSKKLLLSDSGFYLCAWTRWGQGNYGYTFGSGTRLTVV.